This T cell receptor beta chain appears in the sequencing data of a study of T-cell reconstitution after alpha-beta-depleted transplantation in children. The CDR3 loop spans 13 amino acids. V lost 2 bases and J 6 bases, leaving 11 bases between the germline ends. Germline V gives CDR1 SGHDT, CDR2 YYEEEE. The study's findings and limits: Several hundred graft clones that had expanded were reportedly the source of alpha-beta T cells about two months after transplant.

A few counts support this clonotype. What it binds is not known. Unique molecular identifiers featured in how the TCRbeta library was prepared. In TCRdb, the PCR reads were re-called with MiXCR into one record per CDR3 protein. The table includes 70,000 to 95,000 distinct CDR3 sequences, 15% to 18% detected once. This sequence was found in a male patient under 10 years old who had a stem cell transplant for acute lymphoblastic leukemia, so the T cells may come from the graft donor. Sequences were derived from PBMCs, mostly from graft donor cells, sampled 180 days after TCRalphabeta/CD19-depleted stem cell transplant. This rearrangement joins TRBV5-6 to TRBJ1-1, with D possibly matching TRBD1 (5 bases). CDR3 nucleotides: TGTGCCAGCAGCTTTCTCGGGGACGCTGAAGCTTTCTTT. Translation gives CASSFLGDAEAFF.